The T cell receptor beta chain described here comes from a study of CD8 T cells in Susac syndrome. Deletions cut 8 bases from V and 0 bases from J, with 14 bases between. The CDR3 has 15 residues. From germline, CDR1 is LNHNV and CDR2 YYDKDF (reference sequence). RNA in amounts of about 0.45 to 1 ug was reverse transcribed with random hexamers. TCRdb passed the immunoSEQ multiplex PCR reads through MiXCR, listing each CDR3 protein once. The sample carries 100,000 or so distinct CDR3 sequences, roughly 94% recorded once. The origin of this receptor is a human donor with Susac syndrome. Sequencing was performed on CD4+ T cells from PBMCs. This chain uses TRBV15 with TRBJ2-1; possible D gene TRBD2, 5 bases. The CDR3 DNA follows: TGTGCCACCCTAGCCGAGCGGAGCTCCTACAATGAGCAGTTCTTC. Protein: CATLAERSSYNEQFF.